Included here is one T cell receptor (beta chain) sequence, with context. Axillary draining lymph nodes of breast cancer patients supplied the node samples. Germline-derived CDR1 and CDR2 are SGDLS and YYNGEE. The CDR3 spans 15 residues. The V end was cut by 10 bases, the J end by 9 bases, with 23 bases between. The data originate from a study of breast tumors, draining lymph nodes, adjacent tissues. TCRdb re-derived calls from the multiplex PCR reads in MiXCR, one entry per CDR3 protein. Of approximately 140,000 distinct CDR3 sequences listed, 30% to 35% are singletons. This rearrangement joins TRBV9 to TRBJ1-6, with D tentatively TRBD1 (5 bases). What was sequenced was axillary lymph node tissue. The receptor was derived from a female donor with breast cancer. Some clones in this sample may be carry-over from other donors' samples. In nucleotides, the CDR3 is TGTGCCCCGAGGCCAGCGGGGGGGGGTGGTTCACCCCTCCACTTT. Its translation is CAPRPAGGGGSPLHF. The whole variable domain, remainder taken from reference TRBV9 and TRBJ1-6, is DSGVTQTPKHLITATGQRVTLRCSPRSGDLSVYWYQQSLDQGLQFLIQYYNGEERAKGNILERFSAQQFPDLHSELNLSSLELGDSALYFCAPRPAGGGGSPLHFGNGTRLTVT.